The sequence of this TCR beta chain was determined in a study of cytomegalovirus exposure and HLA in healthy donors. The CDR3 has 13 amino acids. Looked up from germline, CDR1 is SGHRS and CDR2 is YFSETQ. The ends were cut back, 1 base at V and 10 bases at J, with 12 bases in the middle. This clone was counted a single time. The study ran its PCR with 60 Vbeta and 13 Jbeta primers. Using immunoSEQ multiplex PCR, the repertoire was profiled, and TCRdb retains in-frame clones only, with some absent. The table includes approximately 140,000 clones, 77% detected once. Sequenced: PBMCs. This chain connects TRBV5-1 to TRBJ2-1; a weak D match, TRBD2 (5 bases). The clonotype originates from a woman in her forties or fifties in good health and CMV-seronegative. The CDR3, as DNA: TGCGCCAGCAGCTTGCTACTAGGTGGGGAGCAGTTCTTC. It codes for CASSLLLGGEQFF.